These 2 T cell receptor beta chains were all obtained from the same sample, sequenced in a study of control samples from healthy donors and cancer patients (TCRdb year 2020). To prepare the library, the immunoSEQ multiplex PCR assay was applied. TCRdb stores this immuneACCESS table with in-frame sequences only. Part of the clones is absent; in the studies checked, under half of the shortfall reflects unresolved V genes, and no reason is known for the rest. The sample contains roughly 120,000 clones, about 94% of them found a single time. Together, the top ten hold approximately 4% of the sample. The sample comprised blood. These receptors all stem from a man aged 25-45 years in good health.

J is TRBJ2-5 and V is TRBV7-2; 10 bases are a match to TRBD1. Germline V gene lookup returns CDR1 SGHTA and CDR2 FQGNSA. The CDR3 covers 15 residues. V lost 5 bases to trimming and J lost 4 bases; unmatched junction nucleotides: 7. CDR3 nucleotide sequence: TGTGCCAGCAGCCTCCGACAGGGGGCAGCAGAGACCCAGTACTTC. Protein product: CASSLRQGAAETQYF.

This chain uses TRBV5-5 with TRBJ2-3; D is unclear. The germline V and J ends were trimmed by 3 bases and 4 bases, with 12 bases remaining between them. The germline gives CDR1 SGHKS, CDR2 YYEKEE (reference sequence). The CDR3 length is 14 residues. CDR3: CASSWPDRPDTQYF. The CDR3 nucleotides are TGTGCCAGCAGCTGGCCCGATCGACCAGATACGCAGTATTTT.